This is a list of T cell receptor beta chains from one sample in a study of T cell responses to AZD1222 COVID-19 vaccine. The assay was immunoSEQ multiplex PCR, and TCRdb's table has in-frame clones only and misses some. The profile shows under 200,000 clones, around 93% of them singletons. Specimen: peripheral blood, collected on day 0 of AZD1222 vaccination. These receptors were obtained from an adult in good health. Each CDR3 is given with its conserved first and last residue. The D gene is left open where the match is weak.

j_call d_call cdr3_length v_call cdr3_aa
TRBJ1-4 NA 13 TRBV19 CASRQVPNEKLFF
TRBJ1-4 NA 10 TRBV20-1 CSARGEKLFF
TRBJ2-1 TRBD1 15 TRBV11-1 CASTYLTGVSNEQFF
TRBJ2-5 NA 14 TRBV24-1 CATSDPTGWETQYF
TRBJ2-2 TRBD1 16 TRBV5-1 CASSPRQGPNTGELFF
TRBJ2-3 NA 15 TRBV9 CASSAAAYGTDTQYF
TRBJ2-7 TRBD1 13 TRBV19 CAVGDRGQYEQYF
TRBJ1-2 NA 16 TRBV5-1 CASSLDSRGALAGYTF
TRBJ2-2 TRBD1 15 TRBV7-2 CASSYRTGNTGELFF
TRBJ1-6 NA 14 TRBV28 CASSPAGELSPLHF
TRBJ1-6 NA 13 TRBV7-8 CASRPRWNSPLHF
TRBJ2-7 TRBD1 13 TRBV29-1 CSAGTGGTYEQYF
TRBJ2-2 NA 13 TRBV24-1 CATTMRGTGELFF
TRBJ2-2 TRBD2 17 TRBV14 CASSQETLAGNTGELFF
TRBJ2-1 NA 20 TRBV4-2 CASSQAKRAEWDTQRNEQFF
TRBJ1-2 NA 12 TRBV19 CASSITGYGYTF
TRBJ2-7 TRBD1 15 TRBV5-1 CASSLGGQGTYEQYF
TRBJ1-3 NA 16 TRBV6-1 CASSARRQARLDTIYF
TRBJ2-3 NA 11 TRBV5-4 CASSFTDTQYF
TRBJ1-3 NA 16 TRBV28 CASSSPLALSGNTIYF
TRBJ2-7 TRBD1 13 TRBV20-1 CSASRDRDYEQYF
TRBJ2-1 TRBD2 16 TRBV18 CASSPGLAGGNNEQFF
TRBJ2-5 TRBD1 16 TRBV5-4 CASSLPTGTGTETQYF
TRBJ2-1 TRBD1 14 TRBV6-5 CASSYRGLYNEQFF
TRBJ1-4 TRBD1 15 TRBV5-1 CASSYTGGTGEKLFF
TRBJ1-2 TRBD1 17 TRBV5-1 CASSLTGDLTTLDGYTF
TRBJ1-1 NA 15 TRBV4-1 CASSPFSGLNTEAFF
TRBJ2-4 NA 12 TRBV6-2/TRBV6-3 CASSGSPNIQYF
TRBJ2-3 TRBD1 12 TRBV10-1 CASSLTGGNLYF
TRBJ1-5 NA 14 TRBV2 CASSESWSNQPQHF
TRBJ1-4 TRBD1 14 TRBV11-3 CASSTGAGNEKLFF
TRBJ2-3 NA 14 TRBV6-6 CASSRQQHTDTQYF
TRBJ1-5 TRBD1 14 TRBV27 CASSFGQGNQPQHF
TRBJ1-2 NA 14 TRBV19 CASSHQGNNYGYTF
TRBJ1-2 TRBD1 12 TRBV29-1 CSVRRDRGSYTF
TRBJ1-4 NA 13 TRBV12-3/TRBV12-4 CASRPTGDGKLFF
TRBJ1-5 NA 12 TRBV6-2/TRBV6-3 CASSYSPSAQHF
TRBJ2-7 TRBD1 15 TRBV13 CASSYRDRARDEQYF
TRBJ2-7 NA 13 TRBV7-6 CASSATPDYEQYF
TRBJ2-7 TRBD2 14 TRBV9 CASSPGGETYEQYF
TRBJ2-4 TRBD2 16 TRBV6-2/TRBV6-3 CASSYGTSGGRDIQYF
TRBJ1-5 NA 15 TRBV19 CASSPLAVNNQPQHF
TRBJ1-3 TRBD1 19 TRBV7-2 CASSLEGQGKWVIGYTIYF
TRBJ1-4 TRBD1 17 TRBV3-1/TRBV3-2 CASSHRDREKGEEKLFF
TRBJ2-1 NA 16 TRBV6-2/TRBV6-3 CASSYSRIASYNEQFF
TRBJ2-5 NA 12 TRBV6-2/TRBV6-3 CASSTNRETQYF
TRBJ2-2 NA 10 TRBV3-1/TRBV3-2 CASTGGELFF
TRBJ2-2 TRBD2 18 TRBV28 CASNILAGGVLDTGELFF